This T cell receptor (beta chain) appears in the sequencing data of a study of cytomegalovirus exposure and HLA in healthy donors. Study as a whole: Samples from HLA-typed donors yielded some 85 million unique TCRs in an early data release.

60 Vbeta and 13 Jbeta primers were used in PCR. The protocol was immunoSEQ multiplex PCR, while the TCRdb copy is restricted to in-frame clones and leaves out a portion. The sample has about 140,000 clones. Study observations and caveats: When a later analysis compared HLA-associated TCR beta chains with equally common others, the HLA-associated chains turned out to be more clonally expanded and to have lower generation probabilities.

Of note for this clone: The antigen remains undetermined.

Each donor's status was that of a healthy bone marrow donor. CDR1 and CDR2 (germline): GTSNPN, SVGIG (reference sequence). With 2 bases removed from V and 4 bases from J, the gap between germline ends came to 14 bases. This CDR3 spans 14 amino acids. The source material was PBMCs. The sequence was obtained from a woman aged 18-30 years in good health and CMV-seronegative. This rearrangement joins TRBV30 to TRBJ1-1; D not certain. CDR3 bases: TGTGCCTGGAGTCCAGTCGGGGTTAGCACTGAAGCTTTCTTT. Protein sequence: CAWSPVGVSTEAFF.